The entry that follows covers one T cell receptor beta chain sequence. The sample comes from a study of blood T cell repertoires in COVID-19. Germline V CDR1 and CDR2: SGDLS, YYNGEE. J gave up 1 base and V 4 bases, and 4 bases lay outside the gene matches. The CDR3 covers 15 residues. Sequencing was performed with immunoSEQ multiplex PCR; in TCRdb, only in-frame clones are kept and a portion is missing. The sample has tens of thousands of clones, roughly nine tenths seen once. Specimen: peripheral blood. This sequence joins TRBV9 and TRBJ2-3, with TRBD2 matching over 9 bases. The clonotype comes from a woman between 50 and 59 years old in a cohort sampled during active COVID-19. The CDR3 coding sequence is TGTGCCAGCAGCACTTTAGCGGGGGGCACAGATACGCAGTATTTT. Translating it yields CASSTLAGGTDTQYF.